This T cell receptor beta chain was identified in a study of identical twins. TCRdb ran MiXCR on the 5' RACE reads and lists one entry per CDR3 protein. The repertoire holds 400,000 to 550,000 distinct CDR3 sequences, around 15% seen once, with around 0.98% in the top ten. Trimming took 3 bases from V and 11 from J, leaving 17 bases between them. Germline CDR1 DFQATT, CDR2 SNEGSKA (reference sequence). This CDR3 has 13 residues. This sample also belongs to another study, concerning yellow fever vaccine responses in identical twins.

Specimen: CD4+ T cells sorted from blood. V usage is TRBV20-1 and J usage is TRBJ2-1; D may be TRBD2 (6 bases). This sequence was found in a woman aged 18-29 years in good health. CDR3 protein: CSARGGAATQQFF. In DNA, the CDR3 is TGCAGTGCTAGGGGGGGAGCAGCGACGCAGCAGTTCTTC.